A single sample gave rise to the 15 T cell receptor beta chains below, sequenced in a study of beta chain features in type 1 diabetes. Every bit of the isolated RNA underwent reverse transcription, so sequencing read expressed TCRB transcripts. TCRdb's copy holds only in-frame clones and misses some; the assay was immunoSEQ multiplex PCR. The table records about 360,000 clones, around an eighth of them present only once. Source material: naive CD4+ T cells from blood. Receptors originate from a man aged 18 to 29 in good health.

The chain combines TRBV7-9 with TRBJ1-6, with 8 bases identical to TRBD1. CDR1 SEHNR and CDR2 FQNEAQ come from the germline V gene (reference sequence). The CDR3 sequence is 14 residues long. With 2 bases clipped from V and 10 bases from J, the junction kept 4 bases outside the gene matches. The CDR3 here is CASSLRQGNSPLHF. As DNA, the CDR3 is TGTGCCAGCAGCTTAAGACAGGGGAACTCACCCCTCCACTTT. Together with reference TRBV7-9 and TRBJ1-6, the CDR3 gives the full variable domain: DTGVSQNPRHKITKRGQNVTFRCDPISEHNRLYWYRQTLGQGPEFLTYFQNEAQLEKSRLLSDRFSAERPKGSFSTLEIQRTEQGDSAMYLCASSLRQGNSPLHFGNGTRLTVT.

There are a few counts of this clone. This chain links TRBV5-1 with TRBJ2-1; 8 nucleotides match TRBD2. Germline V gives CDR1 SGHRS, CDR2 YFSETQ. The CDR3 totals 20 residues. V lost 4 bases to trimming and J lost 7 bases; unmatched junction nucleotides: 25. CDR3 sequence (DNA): TGCGCCAGCAGCCCTTTGGGGGGGGTTTTGACGGGAGGGCCTAGGAATGAGCAGTTCTTC. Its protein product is CASSPLGGVLTGGPRNEQFF.

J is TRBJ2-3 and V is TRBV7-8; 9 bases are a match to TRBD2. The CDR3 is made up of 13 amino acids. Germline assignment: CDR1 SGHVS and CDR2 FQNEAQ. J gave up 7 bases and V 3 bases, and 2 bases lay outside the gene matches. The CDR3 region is CASSLTSGYTQYF. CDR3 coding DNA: TGTGCCAGCAGCTTGACTAGCGGTTATACGCAGTATTTT.

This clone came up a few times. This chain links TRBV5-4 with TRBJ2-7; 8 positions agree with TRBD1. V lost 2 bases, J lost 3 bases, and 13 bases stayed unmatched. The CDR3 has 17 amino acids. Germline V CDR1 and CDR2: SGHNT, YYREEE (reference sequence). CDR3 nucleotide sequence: TGTGCCAGCAGCTTAACAGGGGGTGCAGTCGGGGACTACGAGCAGTACTTC. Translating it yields CASSLTGGAVGDYEQYF.

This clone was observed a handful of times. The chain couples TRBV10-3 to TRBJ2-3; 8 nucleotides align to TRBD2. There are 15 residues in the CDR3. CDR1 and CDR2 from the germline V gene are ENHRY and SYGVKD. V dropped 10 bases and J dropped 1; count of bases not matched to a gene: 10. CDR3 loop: CATQSVSGGTDTQYF. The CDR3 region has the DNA TGTGCCACACAGTCGGTTAGCGGGGGCACAGATACGCAGTATTTT.

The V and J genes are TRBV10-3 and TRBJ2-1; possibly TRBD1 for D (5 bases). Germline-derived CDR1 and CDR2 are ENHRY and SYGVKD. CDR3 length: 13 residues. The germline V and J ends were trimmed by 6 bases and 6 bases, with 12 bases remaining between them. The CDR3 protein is CAIRGPPGNEQFF. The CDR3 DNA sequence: TGTGCCATCAGGGGGCCCCCCGGCAATGAGCAGTTCTTC.

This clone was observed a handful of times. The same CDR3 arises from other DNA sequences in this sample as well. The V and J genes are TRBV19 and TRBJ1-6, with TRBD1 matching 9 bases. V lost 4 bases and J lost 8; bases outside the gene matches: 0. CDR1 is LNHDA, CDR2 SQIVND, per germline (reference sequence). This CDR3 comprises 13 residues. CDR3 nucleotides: TGTGCCAGTAGTAGGGACAGGGATTCACCCCTCCACTTT. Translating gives CASSRDRDSPLHF.

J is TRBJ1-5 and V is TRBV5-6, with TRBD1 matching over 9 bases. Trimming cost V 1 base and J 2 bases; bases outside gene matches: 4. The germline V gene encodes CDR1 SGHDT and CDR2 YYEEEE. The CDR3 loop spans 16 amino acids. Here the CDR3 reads CASSLFRQGGNQPQHF. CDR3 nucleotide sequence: TGTGCCAGCAGCTTGTTTAGACAGGGGGGCAATCAGCCCCAGCATTTT. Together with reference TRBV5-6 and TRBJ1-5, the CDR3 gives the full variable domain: DAGVTQSPTHLIKTRGQQVTLRCSPKSGHDTVSWYQQALGQGPQFIFQYYEEEERQRGNFPDRFSGHQFPNYSSELNVNALLLGDSALYLCASSLFRQGGNQPQHFGDGTRLSIL.

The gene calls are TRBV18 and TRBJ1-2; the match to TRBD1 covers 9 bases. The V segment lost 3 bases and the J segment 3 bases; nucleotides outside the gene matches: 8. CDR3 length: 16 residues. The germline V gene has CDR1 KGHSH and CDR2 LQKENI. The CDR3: CASSPLGDRVDYGYTF. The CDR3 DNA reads TGTGCCAGCTCACCCTTAGGGGACAGGGTGGACTATGGCTACACCTTC.

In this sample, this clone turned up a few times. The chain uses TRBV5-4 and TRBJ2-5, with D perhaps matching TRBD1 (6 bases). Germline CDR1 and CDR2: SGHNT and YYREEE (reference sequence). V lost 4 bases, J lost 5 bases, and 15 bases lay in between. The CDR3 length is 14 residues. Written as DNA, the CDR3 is TGTGCCAGCAGCAGAGCAGGGGATTGGGAGACCCAGTACTTC. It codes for CASSRAGDWETQYF.

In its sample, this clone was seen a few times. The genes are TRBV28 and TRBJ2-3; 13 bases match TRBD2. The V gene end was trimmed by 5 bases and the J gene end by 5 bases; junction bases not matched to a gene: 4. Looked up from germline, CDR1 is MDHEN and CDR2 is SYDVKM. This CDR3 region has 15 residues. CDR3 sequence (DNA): TGTGCCAGCAGTACTGGGACTAGCGGGGAAGATACGCAGTATTTT. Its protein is CASSTGTSGEDTQYF.

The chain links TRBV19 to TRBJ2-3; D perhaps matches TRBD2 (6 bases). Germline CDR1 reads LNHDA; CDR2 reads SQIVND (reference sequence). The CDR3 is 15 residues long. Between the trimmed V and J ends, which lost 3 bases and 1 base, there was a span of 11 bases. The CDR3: CASSMGGTGTDTQYF. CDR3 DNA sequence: TGTGCCAGTAGTATGGGGGGTACCGGCACAGATACGCAGTATTTT.

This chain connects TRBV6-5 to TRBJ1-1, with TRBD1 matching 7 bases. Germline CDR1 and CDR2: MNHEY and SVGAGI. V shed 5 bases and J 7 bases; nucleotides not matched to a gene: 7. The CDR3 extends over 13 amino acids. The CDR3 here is CASSVTGFVEAFF. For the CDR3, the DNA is TGTGCCAGCAGTGTGACAGGGTTTGTTGAAGCTTTCTTT.

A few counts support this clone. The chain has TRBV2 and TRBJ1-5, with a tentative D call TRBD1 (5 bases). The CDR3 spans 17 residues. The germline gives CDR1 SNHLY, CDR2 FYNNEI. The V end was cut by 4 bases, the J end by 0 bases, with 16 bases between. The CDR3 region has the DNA TGTGCCAGCAGTGGAGGCAGGGATTGGTATAGCAATCAGCCCCAGCATTTT. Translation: CASSGGRDWYSNQPQHF.

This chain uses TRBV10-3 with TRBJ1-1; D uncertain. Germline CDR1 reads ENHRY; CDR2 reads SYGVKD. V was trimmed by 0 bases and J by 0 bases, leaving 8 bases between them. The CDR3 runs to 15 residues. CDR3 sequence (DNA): TGTGCCATCAGTGAGTCTGGCAGGATGAACACTGAAGCTTTCTTT. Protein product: CAISESGRMNTEAFF.